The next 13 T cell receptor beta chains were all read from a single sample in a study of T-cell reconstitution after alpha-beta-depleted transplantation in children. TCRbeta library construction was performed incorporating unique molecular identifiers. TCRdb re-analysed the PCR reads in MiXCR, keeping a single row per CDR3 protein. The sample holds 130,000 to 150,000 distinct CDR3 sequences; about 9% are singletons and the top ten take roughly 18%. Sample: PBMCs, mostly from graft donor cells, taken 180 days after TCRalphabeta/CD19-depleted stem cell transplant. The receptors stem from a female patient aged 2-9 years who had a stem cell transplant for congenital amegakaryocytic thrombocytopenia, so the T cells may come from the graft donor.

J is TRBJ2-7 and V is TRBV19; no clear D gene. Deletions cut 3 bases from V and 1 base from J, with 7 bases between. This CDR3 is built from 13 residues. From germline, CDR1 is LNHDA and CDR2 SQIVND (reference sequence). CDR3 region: CASSMANSYEQYF. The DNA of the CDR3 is TGTGCCAGTAGTATGGCAAATTCCTACGAGCAGTACTTC.

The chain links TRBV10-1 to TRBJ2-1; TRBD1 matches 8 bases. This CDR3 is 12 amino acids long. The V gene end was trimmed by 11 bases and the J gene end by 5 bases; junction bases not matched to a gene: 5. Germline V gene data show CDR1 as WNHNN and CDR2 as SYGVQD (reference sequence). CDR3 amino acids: CALRTGNNEQFF. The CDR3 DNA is TGCGCCCTACGGACAGGGAACAATGAGCAGTTCTTC.

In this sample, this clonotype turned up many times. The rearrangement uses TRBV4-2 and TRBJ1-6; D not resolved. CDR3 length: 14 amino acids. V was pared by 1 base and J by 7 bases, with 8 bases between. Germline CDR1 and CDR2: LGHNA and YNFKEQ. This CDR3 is CASSQAQANSPLHF. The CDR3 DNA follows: TGTGCCAGCAGCCAAGCGCAGGCAAATTCACCCCTCCACTTT.

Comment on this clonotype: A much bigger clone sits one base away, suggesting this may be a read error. The CDR3 region is CASSLSPWMGDQFF. The CDR3 DNA reads as TGTGCCAGCAGCTTATCCCCCTGGATGGGTGATCAGTTCTTC. J is TRBJ2-1 and V is TRBV7-7; D gene unclear. V lost 2 bases to trimming and J lost 13 bases, with 18 bases between them. The CDR3 is 14 residues long. The germline CDR1 and CDR2 sequences are SSHAT and FNYEAQ (reference sequence).

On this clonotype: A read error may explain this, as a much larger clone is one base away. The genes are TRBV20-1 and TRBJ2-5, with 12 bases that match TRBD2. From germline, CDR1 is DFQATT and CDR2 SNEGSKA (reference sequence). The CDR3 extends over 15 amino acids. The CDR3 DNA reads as TGCAGTGCTCCTGGACTAGCGGGAATTCAAGAGCCCCAGTACTTC. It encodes CSAPGLAGIQEPQYF.

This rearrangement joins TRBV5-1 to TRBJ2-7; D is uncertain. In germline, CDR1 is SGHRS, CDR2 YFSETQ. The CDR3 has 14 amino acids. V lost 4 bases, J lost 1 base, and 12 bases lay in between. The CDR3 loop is CASSPLPVSYEQYF. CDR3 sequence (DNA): TGCGCCAGCAGCCCCTTGCCAGTTTCCTACGAGCAGTACTTC.

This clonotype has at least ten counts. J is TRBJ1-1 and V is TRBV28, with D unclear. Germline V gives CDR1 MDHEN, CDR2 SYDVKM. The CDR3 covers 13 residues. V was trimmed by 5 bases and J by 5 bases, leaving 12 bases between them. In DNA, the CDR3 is TGTGCCAGCAGTCCAGCCCCGAGGACTGAAGCTTTCTTT. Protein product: CASSPAPRTEAFF.

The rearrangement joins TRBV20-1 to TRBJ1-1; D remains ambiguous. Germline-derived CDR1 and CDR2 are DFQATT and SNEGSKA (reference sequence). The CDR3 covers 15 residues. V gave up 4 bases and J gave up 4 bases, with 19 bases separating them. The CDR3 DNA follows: TGCAGTGCTATTAGTTGGGGTATGGATAGCACTGAAGCTTTCTTT. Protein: CSAISWGMDSTEAFF.

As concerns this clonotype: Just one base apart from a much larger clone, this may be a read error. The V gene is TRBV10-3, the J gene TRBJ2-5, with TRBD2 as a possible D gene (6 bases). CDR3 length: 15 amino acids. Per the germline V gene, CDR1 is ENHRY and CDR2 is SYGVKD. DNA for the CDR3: TGTGCCATCAGTGAGTCGGAGGGGACGGGGGAGACCCAGTCCTTC. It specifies CAISESEGTGETQSF.

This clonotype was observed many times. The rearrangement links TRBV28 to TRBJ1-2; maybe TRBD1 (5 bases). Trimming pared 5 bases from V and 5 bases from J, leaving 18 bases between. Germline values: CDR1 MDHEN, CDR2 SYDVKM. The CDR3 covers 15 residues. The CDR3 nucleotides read TGTGCCAGCAGTCCTACGACAGTTTTCTTATATGGCTACACCTTC. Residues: CASSPTTVFLYGYTF.

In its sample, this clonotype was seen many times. CDR3 loop: CSASGLAGITDTQYF. The DNA of the CDR3 is TGCAGTGCCAGCGGACTAGCGGGAATTACAGATACGCAGTATTTT. This chain uses TRBV20-1 with TRBJ2-3, with TRBD2 matching 12 bases. Unmatched junction bases numbered 7, after V lost 6 bases and J lost 3 bases. The CDR3 totals 15 residues. Germline V gene sequence: CDR1 DFQATT, CDR2 SNEGSKA (reference sequence).

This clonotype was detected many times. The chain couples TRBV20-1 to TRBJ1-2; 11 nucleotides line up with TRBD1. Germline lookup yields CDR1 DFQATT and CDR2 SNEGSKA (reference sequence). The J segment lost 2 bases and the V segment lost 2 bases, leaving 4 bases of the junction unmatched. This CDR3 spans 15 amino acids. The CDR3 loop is CSARPGTGGNYGYTF. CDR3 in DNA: TGCAGTGCTAGACCCGGGACAGGGGGGAACTATGGCTACACCTTC.

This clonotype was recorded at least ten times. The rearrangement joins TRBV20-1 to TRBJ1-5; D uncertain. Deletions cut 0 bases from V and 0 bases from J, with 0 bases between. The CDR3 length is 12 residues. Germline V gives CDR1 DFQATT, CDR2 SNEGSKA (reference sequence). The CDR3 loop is CSARDSNQPQHF. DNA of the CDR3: TGCAGTGCTAGAGATAGCAATCAGCCCCAGCATTTT.